This T cell receptor (beta chain) appears in the sequencing data of a study of beta chain features in type 1 diabetes. J gave up 9 bases and V 4 bases, and 9 bases lay outside the gene matches. Germline CDR1 SGDLS, CDR2 YYNGEE. The CDR3 spans 16 residues. Investigators reverse transcribed all isolated RNA, so they sequenced expressed TCRB transcripts. This table comes from immunoSEQ multiplex PCR, and its TCRdb copy is limited to in-frame clones, with some not included. The data hold 200,000 to 250,000 clones, with approximately 10% observed a single time. Overall study findings and caveats: Insertions at VDJ junctions were less frequent in type 1 diabetes patients. These patients also deleted more nucleotides at the same junctions. The naive, central memory and Treg TCRB repertoires showed an apparent similarity that was greater among patients than among healthy donors.

Regarding this clone: Its antigen is as yet unknown.

The origin of this receptor is a man between 18 and 29 years old in good health. This chain connects TRBV9 to TRBJ2-1, with 14 bases that match TRBD2. The sample consisted of central memory CD4+ T cells from blood. CDR3 residues: CASSPAGTSGSVEQFF. CDR3 nucleotides: TGTGCCAGCAGCCCGGCGGGGACTAGCGGGAGTGTTGAGCAGTTCTTC.